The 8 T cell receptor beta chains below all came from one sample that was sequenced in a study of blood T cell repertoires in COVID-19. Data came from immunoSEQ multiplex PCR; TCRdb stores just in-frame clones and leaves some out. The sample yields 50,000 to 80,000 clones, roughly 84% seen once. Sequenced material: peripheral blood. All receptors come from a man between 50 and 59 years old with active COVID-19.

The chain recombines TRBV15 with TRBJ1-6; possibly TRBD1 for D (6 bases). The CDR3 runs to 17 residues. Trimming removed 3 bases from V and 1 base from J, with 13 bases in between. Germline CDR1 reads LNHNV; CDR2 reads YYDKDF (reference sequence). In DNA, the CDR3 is TGTGCCACCAGCAGCCATCGGACAGTATCCTATAATTCACCCCTCCACTTT. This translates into CATSSHRTVSYNSPLHF.

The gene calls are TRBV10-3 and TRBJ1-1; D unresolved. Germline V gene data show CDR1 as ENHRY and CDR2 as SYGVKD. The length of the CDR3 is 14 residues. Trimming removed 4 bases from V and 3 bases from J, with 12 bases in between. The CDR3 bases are TGTGCCATCAGTGCCTCACAGCTTTACACTGAAGCTTTCTTT. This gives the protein CAISASQLYTEAFF.

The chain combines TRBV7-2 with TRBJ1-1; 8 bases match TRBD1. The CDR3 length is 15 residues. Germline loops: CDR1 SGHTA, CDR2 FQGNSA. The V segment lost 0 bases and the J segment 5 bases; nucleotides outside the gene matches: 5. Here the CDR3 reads CASSLAGTGGTEAFF. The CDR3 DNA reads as TGTGCCAGCAGCTTAGCGGGTACAGGGGGGACTGAAGCTTTCTTT. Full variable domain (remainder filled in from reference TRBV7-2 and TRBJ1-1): GAGVSQSPSNKVTEKGKDVELRCDPISGHTALYWYRQSLGQGLEFLIYFQGNSAPDKSGLPSDRFSAERTGGSVSTLTIQRTQQEDSAVYLCASSLAGTGGTEAFFGQGTRLTVV.

The CDR3 coding sequence is TGTGCCAGCAGCGGACAGAACACTGAAGCTTTCTTT. It codes for CASSGQNTEAFF. The chain links TRBV9 to TRBJ1-1; D is unclear. The CDR3 is 12 residues long. CDR1 and CDR2 (germline): SGDLS, YYNGEE. Trimming took off 3 bases at V and 1 base at J, with 4 bases between the two ends.

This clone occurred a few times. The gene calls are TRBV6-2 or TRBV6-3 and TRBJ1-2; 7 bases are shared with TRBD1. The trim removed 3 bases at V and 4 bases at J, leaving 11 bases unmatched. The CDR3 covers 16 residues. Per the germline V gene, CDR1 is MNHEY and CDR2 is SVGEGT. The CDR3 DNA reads TGTGCCAGCAGTTATAGGCGGGACAGCGTTCTCTATGGCTACACCTTC. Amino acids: CASSYRRDSVLYGYTF.

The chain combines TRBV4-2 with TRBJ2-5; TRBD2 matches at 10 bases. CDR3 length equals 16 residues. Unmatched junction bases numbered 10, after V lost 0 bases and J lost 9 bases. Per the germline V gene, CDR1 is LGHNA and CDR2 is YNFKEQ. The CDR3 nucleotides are TGTGCCAGCAGCCAAGATTCAGCGGGGGGGCGTGGGTCCCAGTACTTC. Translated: CASSQDSAGGRGSQYF.

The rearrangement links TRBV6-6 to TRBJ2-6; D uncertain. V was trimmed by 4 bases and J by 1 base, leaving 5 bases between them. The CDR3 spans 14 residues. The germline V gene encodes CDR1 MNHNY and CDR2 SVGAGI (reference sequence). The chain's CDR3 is CASSLMSGANVLTF. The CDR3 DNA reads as TGTGCCAGCAGTTTAATGTCTGGGGCCAACGTCCTGACTTTC.

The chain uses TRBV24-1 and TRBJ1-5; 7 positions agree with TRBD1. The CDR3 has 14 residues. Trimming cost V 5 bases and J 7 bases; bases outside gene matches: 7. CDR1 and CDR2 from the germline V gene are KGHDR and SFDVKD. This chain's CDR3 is CATSVRGGGQPQHF. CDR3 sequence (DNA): TGTGCCACCAGTGTACGAGGGGGCGGGCAGCCCCAGCATTTT.